This TCR beta chain was captured in a study of blood T cell repertoires in COVID-19. Study-wide background: PBMCs, B-cell-depleted T cells, or T cells were the source of the cDNA or gDNA that made up the material.

Germline CDR1 is LNHNV and CDR2 is YYDKDF (reference sequence). CDR3 length equals 16 residues. V dropped 0 bases and J dropped 5 bases, with 16 bases sitting between them. This table comes from immunoSEQ multiplex PCR, and its TCRdb copy is limited to in-frame clones, with some not included. This sample has some 100,000 clones, with about 82% found just once. Material for sequencing was peripheral blood. V usage is TRBV15 and J usage is TRBJ1-2; D might be TRBD1 (5 bases). The sequence came from a human donor in a cohort sampled during active COVID-19. CDR3 residues: CATSRDLSGPVYGYTF. CDR3 nucleotide sequence: TGTGCCACCAGCAGAGATCTGTCAGGGCCGGTTTATGGCTACACCTTC.